The 28 T cell receptor beta chains below come from one sample, sequenced in a study of blood T cell repertoires in COVID-19. Some clones are missing from TCRdb's copy, which holds only in-frame ones; the method was immunoSEQ multiplex PCR. Seen here are about 120,000 clones, roughly 83% observed once, and the top ten hold around 2.3%. The sample consisted of peripheral blood. These receptors all come from a young man with acute or convalescent COVID-19.

This rearrangement joins TRBV3-1 (or the pseudogene TRBV3-2) to TRBJ2-4; 7 bases are a match to TRBD1. This CDR3 region has 14 residues. The germline CDR1 and CDR2 sequences are LGHDT and YNNKEL (reference sequence). Losses at the gene ends were 5 bases for V and 8 bases for J; bases not matched to a gene: 9. The CDR3 region has the DNA TGTGCCAGCAGCTTCCGGACAGGCAGGGACATTCAGTACTTC. Amino acids: CASSFRTGRDIQYF.

The rearrangement links TRBV9 to TRBJ2-2, with D possibly being TRBD1 (6 bases). Germline CDR1 is SGDLS and CDR2 is YYNGEE. The CDR3 spans 16 residues. Trimming took off 3 bases at V and 5 bases at J, with 17 bases between the two ends. The CDR3 loop is CASSANRASRTGELFF. CDR3 DNA sequence: TGTGCCAGCAGCGCAAACAGGGCTTCTCGGACCGGGGAGCTGTTTTTT.

This chain joins TRBV6-2 or TRBV6-3 and TRBJ2-5; TRBD2 aligns across 14 bases. Germline V gene lookup returns CDR1 MNHEY and CDR2 SVGEGT. The CDR3 consists of 15 residues. V lost 5 bases, J lost 4 bases, and 3 bases stayed unmatched. This CDR3 reads CASSRTSGGIETQYF. The CDR3 region has the DNA TGTGCCAGCAGTCGGACTAGCGGGGGGATAGAGACCCAGTACTTC.

This clone was seen more than once but under ten times. The rearrangement uses TRBV3-1 (or the pseudogene TRBV3-2) and TRBJ2-2, with no clear D. The CDR3 is 15 residues long. The V end was cut by 7 bases, the J end by 4 bases, with 16 bases between. The germline gives CDR1 LGHDT, CDR2 YNNKEL (reference sequence). The CDR3 DNA is TGTGCCAGCACTAGTAGTCTCGGATTCACCGGGGAGCTGTTTTTT. Translated: CASTSSLGFTGELFF.

V and J are TRBV12-5 and TRBJ2-7; a possible D gene is TRBD1 (6 bases). CDR1 is LGHNT and CDR2 is FRNRAP in the germline V gene. The CDR3 totals 14 residues. Trimming took 5 bases from V and 2 from J, leaving 13 bases between them. The CDR3 region has the DNA TGTGCTAGTGGTCAGAGCGGACAGACCTACGAGCAGTACTTC. Its translation is CASGQSGQTYEQYF.

The chain uses TRBV5-5 and TRBJ2-7, with 10 bases lining up with TRBD1. V lost 4 bases and J lost 3; bases outside the gene matches: 4. This CDR3 comprises 14 residues. Germline lookup yields CDR1 SGHKS and CDR2 YYEKEE (reference sequence). The chain's CDR3 is CASSAGTGVYEQYV. The DNA of the CDR3 is TGTGCCAGCAGCGCCGGGACAGGGGTCTACGAGCAGTACGTC.

The gene calls are TRBV25-1 and TRBJ2-7, with D perhaps matching TRBD1 (6 bases). V lost 1 base and J 4 bases, leaving 20 bases between the germline ends. Germline lookup yields CDR1 MGHDK and CDR2 SYGVNS. The CDR3 has 17 residues. The CDR3, as DNA: TGTGCCAGCAGTGAATCCTTCTCCGCAGGGGCGCAATACGAGCAGTACTTC. Amino acids: CASSESFSAGAQYEQYF.

The chain couples TRBV6-6 to TRBJ2-2, with D possibly TRBD1 on 5 matching bases. Trimming removed 5 bases from V and 0 bases from J, with 16 bases in between. Germline CDR1 reads MNHNY; CDR2 reads SVGAGI (reference sequence). This CDR3 has 17 amino acids. The CDR3 DNA sequence: TGTGCCAGCAGTCAGACAGCGCCTTATACGAACACCGGGGAGCTGTTTTTT. The encoded protein is CASSQTAPYTNTGELFF.

This clone was counted a few times. The genes are TRBV7-9 and TRBJ2-6; a possible D gene is TRBD1 (6 bases). V lost 6 bases and J lost 0, with 18 bases in between. From germline, CDR1 is SEHNR and CDR2 FQNEAQ (reference sequence). The length of the CDR3 is 18 residues. The CDR3 DNA reads TGTGCCAGCAGTCACCAGGACAGTTTCCCCTCTGGGGCCAACGTCCTGACTTTC. Its translation is CASSHQDSFPSGANVLTF.

This clone has only a few counts. The rearrangement joins TRBV6-6 to TRBJ2-6; tentative D call: TRBD2 (6 bases). CDR1 MNHNY and CDR2 SVGAGI come from the germline V gene (reference sequence). The CDR3 runs 18 residues. V lost 5 bases, J lost 0 bases, and 17 bases lay in between. The CDR3 DNA reads TGTGCCAGCAGTCTTCGGGGGTTTATTTACTCTGGGGCCAACGTCCTGACTTTC. Its translation is CASSLRGFIYSGANVLTF.

The chain links TRBV7-6 to TRBJ2-2; D possibly corresponds to TRBD1 (6 bases). The CDR3 has 19 residues. In germline, CDR1 is SGHVS, CDR2 FNYEAQ. The germline V and J ends were trimmed by 3 bases and 4 bases, with 24 bases remaining between them. The CDR3 spells CASSFLVGQGINPTGELFF. The CDR3 region has the DNA TGTGCCAGCAGCTTTTTAGTGGGGCAGGGGATAAATCCCACCGGGGAGCTGTTTTTT.

The chain couples TRBV12-3 or TRBV12-4 to TRBJ1-2, with D hard to call. Trimming removed 6 bases from V and 5 bases from J, with 13 bases in between. This CDR3 has 13 amino acids. For the CDR3, the DNA is TGTGCCAGCAGCCAAATCCGGGAGTATGGCTACACCTTC. Protein sequence: CASSQIREYGYTF.

The chain carries TRBV11-2 and TRBJ1-3, with 7 nucleotides matching TRBD1. Germline V gene sequence: CDR1 SGHAT, CDR2 FQNNGV. Trimming cost V 1 base and J 2 bases; bases outside gene matches: 2. This CDR3 has 15 amino acids. The CDR3 bases are TGTGCCAGCAGCTTAGGAGACAGGGCTGGAAACACCATATATTTT. Encoded protein: CASSLGDRAGNTIYF.

The chain carries TRBV6-1 and TRBJ1-5, with a tentative D call TRBD1 (6 bases). CDR3 length: 14 amino acids. Germline V gene sequence: CDR1 MNHNS, CDR2 SASEGT. V lost 0 bases to trimming and J lost 7 bases, with 10 bases between them. The CDR3 is CASSEAGQGQPQHF. The CDR3 DNA reads as TGTGCCAGCAGTGAAGCCGGGCAGGGGCAGCCCCAGCATTTT.

Points on this clone: Other DNA variants within this sample encode the same CDR3. The chain links TRBV7-3 to TRBJ2-2; perhaps TRBD2 as D (6 bases). The V gene's germline CDR1 is SGHTA and CDR2 FQGTGA. With 2 bases removed from V and 4 bases from J, the gap between germline ends came to 8 bases. This CDR3 is built from 14 residues. The CDR3 DNA sequence: TGTGCCAGCAGCTTACCCGGGGGCACCGGGGAGCTGTTTTTT. Translating it yields CASSLPGGTGELFF.

A few counts support this clone. The CDR3 loop reads CASSSRGDTYEQYF. The CDR3 DNA sequence: TGTGCCAGCAGTTCACGGGGGGACACCTACGAGCAGTACTTC. The chain employs TRBV6-6 and TRBJ2-7; a weak D match, TRBD2 (7 bases). The CDR3 has 14 residues. The germline V gene has CDR1 MNHNY and CDR2 SVGAGI (reference sequence). Deletions cut 4 bases from V and 2 bases from J, with 12 bases between.

This clone has only one observation. V is TRBV19 and J is TRBJ1-6, with 7 bases identical to TRBD1. Germline V gene lookup returns CDR1 LNHDA and CDR2 SQIVND (reference sequence). V was pared by 3 bases and J by 7 bases, with 3 bases of the junction left unmatched. CDR3 size: 14 residues. Here the CDR3 reads CASSMGTVNSPLHF. CDR3 DNA: TGTGCCAGTAGTATGGGGACAGTAAATTCACCCCTCCACTTT.

The V gene is TRBV11-2, the J gene TRBJ1-1; 10 bases are shared with TRBD1. Trimming removed 5 bases from V and 5 bases from J; junction bases left unmatched: 11. CDR3 size: 16 residues. Germline loops: CDR1 SGHAT, CDR2 FQNNGV. The CDR3 here is CASSKGRDRGGTEAFF. DNA of the CDR3: TGTGCCAGCAGCAAAGGCCGGGACAGGGGTGGGACTGAAGCTTTCTTT.

This clone was detected only a few times. This chain joins TRBV7-9 and TRBJ2-3; 7 bases match TRBD2. The CDR3 has 16 residues. Unmatched junction bases numbered 14, after V lost 8 bases and J lost 3 bases. Germline assignment: CDR1 SEHNR and CDR2 FQNEAQ (reference sequence). The CDR3 spells CASGIWGEGATDTQYF. CDR3 nucleotide sequence: TGTGCCAGCGGAATTTGGGGGGAGGGAGCGACAGATACGCAGTATTTT.

The chain uses TRBV2 and TRBJ2-5, with TRBD2 as a possible D gene (6 bases). The CDR3 consists of 15 residues. The V end was cut by 3 bases, the J end by 1 base, with 12 bases between. CDR1 SNHLY and CDR2 FYNNEI come from the germline V gene. The CDR3 sequence is CASSDNLGGQETQYF. The CDR3 DNA reads as TGTGCCAGCAGTGATAATCTGGGGGGCCAAGAGACCCAGTACTTC. Complete variable domain (other parts from reference TRBV2 and TRBJ2-5): EPEVTQTPSHQVTQMGQEVILRCVPISNHLYFYWYRQILGQKVEFLVSFYNNEISEKSEIFDDQFSVERPDGSNFTLKIRSTKLEDSAMYFCASSDNLGGQETQYFGPGTRLLVL.

The chain couples TRBV23-1 to TRBJ1-5; TRBD1 matches 9 bases. TRBV23-1 is an ORF, with its function uncertain. The CDR3 extends over 20 amino acids. V was pared by 2 bases and J by 6 bases, with 20 bases of the junction left unmatched. The CDR3 DNA reads as TGCGCCAGCAGTCAAACTGGGTGGGATCAAGGACAGGGGAGAGGTCAGCCCCAGCATTTT. Translated: CASSQTGWDQGQGRGQPQHF.

The gene calls are TRBV5-8 and TRBJ1-1; 7 bases match TRBD1. Looked up from germline, CDR1 is SGHTS and CDR2 is YDEGEE. J was trimmed by 6 bases and V by 0 bases; bases with no gene match: 5. This CDR3 region has 14 residues. The CDR3 reads CASSLGDRASEAFF. CDR3 coding DNA: TGTGCCAGCAGCTTGGGCGACAGGGCCTCTGAAGCTTTCTTT.

CDR3 nucleotide sequence: TGTGCCAGCAGCTCCGCCCTGGGGGGAGACAATGAGCAGTTCTTC. Encoded protein: CASSSALGGDNEQFF. The V gene is TRBV5-4, the J gene TRBJ2-1; D may be TRBD2 (6 bases). The CDR3 loop spans 15 amino acids. Germline V lookup: CDR1 SGHNT, CDR2 YYREEE (reference sequence). V was shortened by 3 bases and J by 5 bases, with 15 bases between the two germline ends.

This chain uses TRBV30 with TRBJ1-2, with 8 bases identical to TRBD1. The ends lost 7 bases at V and 8 bases at J; junction bases unmatched: 15. The germline V gene has CDR1 GTSNPN and CDR2 SVGIG (reference sequence). The CDR3 runs to 14 residues. The CDR3 loop reads CASGGGRGLLGYTF. For the CDR3, the DNA is TGTGCCTCGGGAGGGGGCAGGGGGCTTCTGGGCTACACCTTC.

The chain combines TRBV6-5 with TRBJ2-7; D remains unclear. Germline V gene sequence: CDR1 MNHEY, CDR2 SVGAGI. The CDR3 contains 15 residues. V dropped 0 bases and J dropped 3 bases, with 12 bases sitting between them. This CDR3 is CASSYSGPTFYEQYF. The CDR3 region has the DNA TGTGCCAGCAGTTACTCTGGGCCAACCTTCTACGAGCAGTACTTC.

The chain has TRBV21-1 and TRBJ2-7; no check of the table's D call, TRBD1, against the DNA was made. TRBV21-1 is labeled a pseudogene. The CDR3 covers 15 residues. CDR3 in DNA: TGTGCCAGCAGCAAAGTGGGGTGCAGGGGCCACGAGCAGTACTTC. Amino acid sequence: CASSKVGCRGHEQYF.

This clone was counted once. The genes are TRBV4-1 and TRBJ1-2; unclear D gene. Germline loops: CDR1 MGHRA, CDR2 YSYEKL. The length of the CDR3 is 14 residues. The V end was cut by 0 bases, the J end by 0 bases, with 5 bases between. In DNA form, the CDR3 reads TGCGCCAGCAGCCAAGAGGCCTCTAACTATGGCTACACCTTC. Amino acid sequence: CASSQEASNYGYTF.

There are a few counts of this clone. The V and J genes are TRBV7-6 and TRBJ2-3; TRBD2 aligns across 10 bases. V was pared by 5 bases and J by 4 bases, with 9 bases of the junction left unmatched. CDR1 SGHVS and CDR2 FNYEAQ come from the germline V gene. This CDR3 has 16 amino acids. The CDR3 here is CASSLASGSRADTQYF. The CDR3 DNA follows: TGTGCCAGCAGCCTGGCTAGCGGGAGTCGGGCAGATACGCAGTATTTT.